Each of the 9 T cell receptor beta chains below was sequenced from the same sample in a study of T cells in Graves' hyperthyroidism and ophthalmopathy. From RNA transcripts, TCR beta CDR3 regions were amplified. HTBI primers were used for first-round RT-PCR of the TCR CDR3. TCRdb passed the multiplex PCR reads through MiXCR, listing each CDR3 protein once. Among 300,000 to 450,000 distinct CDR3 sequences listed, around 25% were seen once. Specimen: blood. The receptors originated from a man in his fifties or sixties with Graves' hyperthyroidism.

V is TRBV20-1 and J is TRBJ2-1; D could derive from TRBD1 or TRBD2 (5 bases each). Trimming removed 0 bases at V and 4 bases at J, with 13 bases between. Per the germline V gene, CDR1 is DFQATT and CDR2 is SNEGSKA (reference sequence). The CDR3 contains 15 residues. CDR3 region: CSARERAGTYNEQFF. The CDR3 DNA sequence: TGCAGTGCTAGAGAGCGAGCCGGGACGTACAATGAGCAGTTCTTC.

CDR3 sequence reads: CASSFSQWPYEQYF. The CDR3 DNA sequence: TGTGCCAGCAGTTTTTCTCAGTGGCCCTACGAGCAGTACTTC. The chain recombines TRBV12-3 or TRBV12-4 with TRBJ2-7; D not certain. The V gene lost 3 bases and the J gene lost 2 bases, with 11 bases spanning the gap. The CDR3 has 14 amino acids.

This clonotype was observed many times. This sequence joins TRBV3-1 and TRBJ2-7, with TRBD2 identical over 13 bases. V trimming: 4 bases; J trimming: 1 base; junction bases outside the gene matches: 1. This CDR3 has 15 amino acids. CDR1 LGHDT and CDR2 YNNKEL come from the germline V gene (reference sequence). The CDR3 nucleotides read TGTGCCAGCAGCCGGGGACTAGCGGGGTCCTACGAGCAGTACTTC. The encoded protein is CASSRGLAGSYEQYF.

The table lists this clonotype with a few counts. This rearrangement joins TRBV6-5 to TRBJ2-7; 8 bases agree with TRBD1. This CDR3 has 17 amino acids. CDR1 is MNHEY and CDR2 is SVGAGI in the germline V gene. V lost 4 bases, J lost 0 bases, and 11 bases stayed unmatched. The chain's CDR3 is CASSFYPRGTGSYEQYF. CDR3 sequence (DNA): TGTGCCAGCAGTTTCTACCCCAGGGGGACAGGCTCCTACGAGCAGTACTTC.

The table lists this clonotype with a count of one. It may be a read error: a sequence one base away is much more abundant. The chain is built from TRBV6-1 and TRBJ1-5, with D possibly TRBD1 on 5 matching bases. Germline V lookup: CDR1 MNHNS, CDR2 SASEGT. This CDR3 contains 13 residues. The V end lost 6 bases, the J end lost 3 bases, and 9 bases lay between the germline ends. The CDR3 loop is CASRRGLNQPQHF. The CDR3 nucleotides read TGTGCCAGCAGACGGGGCCTCAATCAGCCCCAGCATTTT.

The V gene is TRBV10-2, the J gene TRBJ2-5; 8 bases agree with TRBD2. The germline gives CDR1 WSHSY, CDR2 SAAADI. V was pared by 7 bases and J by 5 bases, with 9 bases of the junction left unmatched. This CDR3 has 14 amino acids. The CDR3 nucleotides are TGCGCCAGCATGGGACTAGGACAAAGGGAGACCCAGTACTTC. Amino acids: CASMGLGQRETQYF.

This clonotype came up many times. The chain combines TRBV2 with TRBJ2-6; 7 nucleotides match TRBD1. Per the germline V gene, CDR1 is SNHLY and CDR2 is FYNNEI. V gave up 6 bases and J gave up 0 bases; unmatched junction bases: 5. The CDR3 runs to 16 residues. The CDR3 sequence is CASSWDSHSGANVLTF. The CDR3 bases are TGTGCCAGCAGCTGGGACAGCCACTCTGGGGCCAACGTCCTGACTTTC.

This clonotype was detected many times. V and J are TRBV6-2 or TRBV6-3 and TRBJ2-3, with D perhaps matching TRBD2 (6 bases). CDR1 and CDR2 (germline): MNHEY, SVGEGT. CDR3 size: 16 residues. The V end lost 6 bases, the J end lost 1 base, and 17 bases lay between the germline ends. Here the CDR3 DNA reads TGTGCCAGCAGCGCAACCCCGGGACTCCGCACAGATACGCAGTATTTT. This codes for CASSATPGLRTDTQYF.

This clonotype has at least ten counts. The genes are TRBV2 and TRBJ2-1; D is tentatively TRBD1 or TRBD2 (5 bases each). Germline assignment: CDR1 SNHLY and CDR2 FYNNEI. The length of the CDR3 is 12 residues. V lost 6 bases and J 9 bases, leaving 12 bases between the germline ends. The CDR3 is CASSRDGFEQFF. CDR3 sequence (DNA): TGTGCCAGCAGCCGGGACGGGTTTGAGCAGTTCTTC.